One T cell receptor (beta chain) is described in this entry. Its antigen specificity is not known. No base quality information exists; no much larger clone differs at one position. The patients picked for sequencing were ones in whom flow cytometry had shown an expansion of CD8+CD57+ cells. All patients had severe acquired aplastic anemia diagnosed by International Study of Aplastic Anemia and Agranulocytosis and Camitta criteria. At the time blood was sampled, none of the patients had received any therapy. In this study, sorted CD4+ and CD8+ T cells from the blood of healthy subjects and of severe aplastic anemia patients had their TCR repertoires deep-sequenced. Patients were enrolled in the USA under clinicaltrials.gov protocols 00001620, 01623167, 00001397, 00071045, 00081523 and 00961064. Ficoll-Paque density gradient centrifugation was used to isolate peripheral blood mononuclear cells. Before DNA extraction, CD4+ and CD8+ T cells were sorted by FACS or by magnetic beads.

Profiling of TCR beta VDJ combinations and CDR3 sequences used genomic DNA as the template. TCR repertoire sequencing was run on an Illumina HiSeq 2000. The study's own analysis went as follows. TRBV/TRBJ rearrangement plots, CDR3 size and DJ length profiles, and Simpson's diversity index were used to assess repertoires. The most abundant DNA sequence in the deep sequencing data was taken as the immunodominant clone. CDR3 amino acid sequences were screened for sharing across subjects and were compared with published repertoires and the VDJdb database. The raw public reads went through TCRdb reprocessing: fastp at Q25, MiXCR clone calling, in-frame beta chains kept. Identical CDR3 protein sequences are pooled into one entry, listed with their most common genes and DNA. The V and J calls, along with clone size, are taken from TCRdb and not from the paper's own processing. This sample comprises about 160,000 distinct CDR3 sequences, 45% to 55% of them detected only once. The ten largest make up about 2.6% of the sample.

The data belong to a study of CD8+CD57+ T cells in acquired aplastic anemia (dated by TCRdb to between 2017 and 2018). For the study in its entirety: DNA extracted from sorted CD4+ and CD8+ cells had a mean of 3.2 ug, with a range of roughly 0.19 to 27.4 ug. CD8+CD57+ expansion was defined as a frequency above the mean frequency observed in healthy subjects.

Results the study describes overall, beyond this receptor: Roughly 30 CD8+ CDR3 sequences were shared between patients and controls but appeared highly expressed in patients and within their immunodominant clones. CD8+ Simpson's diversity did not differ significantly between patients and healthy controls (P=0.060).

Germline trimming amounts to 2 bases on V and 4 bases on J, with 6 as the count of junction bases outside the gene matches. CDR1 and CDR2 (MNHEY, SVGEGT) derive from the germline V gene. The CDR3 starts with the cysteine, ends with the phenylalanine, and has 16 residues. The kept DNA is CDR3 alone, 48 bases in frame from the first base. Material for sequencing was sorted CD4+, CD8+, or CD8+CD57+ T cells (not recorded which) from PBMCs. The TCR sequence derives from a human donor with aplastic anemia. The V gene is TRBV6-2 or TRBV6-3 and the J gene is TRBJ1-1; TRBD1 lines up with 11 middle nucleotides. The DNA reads TGTGCCAGCAGTTACAAAGCCGGGACAGGGGGCACTGAAGCTTTCTTT. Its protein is CASSYKAGTGGTEAFF.